This T cell receptor beta chain was identified in a study of glioma-infiltrating T cells after dendritic cell vaccination. Study background: Dendritic cell vaccination trial patients had either newly diagnosed or recurrent glioblastoma. Patients received autologous tumor lysate-pulsed dendritic cell vaccination between about 2002 and 2013. The vaccine used monocyte-derived dendritic cells pulsed overnight with autologous tumor lysate. Study-level findings and limits: Patients with more pretreatment TILs had longer time to progression and survival.

Clones were read by immunoSEQ multiplex PCR, and TCRdb kept only the in-frame ones, dropping some. The sample holds about 67,000 clones, around 86% seen once. This CDR3 has 15 amino acids. Germline-derived CDR1 and CDR2 are SEHNR and FQNEAQ (reference sequence). The V end lost 3 bases, the J end lost 3 bases, and 14 bases lay between the germline ends. A word on this clone: The antigen remains unidentified.

This TCR was sampled from a human donor with glioblastoma. This rearrangement joins TRBV7-9 to TRBJ2-5; D possibly corresponds to TRBD1 (6 bases). This material consisted of blood, taken before dendritic cell vaccination. DNA for the CDR3: TGTGCCAGCAGCTTCTGGACAGCAGGTGAAGAGACCCAGTACTTC. Translation gives CASSFWTAGEETQYF.